This entry concerns a single T cell receptor beta chain. Its specificity is unknown. The data belong to a study of cytomegalovirus exposure and HLA in healthy donors. Overall study: Of fewer than 450 genotyped donors, approximately 80% clustered with self-reported Caucasian donors.

The CDR3 runs 14 residues. CDR1 MNHEY and CDR2 SMNVEV come from the germline V gene (reference sequence). The ends were cut back, 2 bases at V and 2 bases at J, with 9 bases in the middle. It was with 60 Vbeta and 13 Jbeta primers that the PCR ran. This table comes from immunoSEQ multiplex PCR, and its TCRdb copy is limited to in-frame clones, with some not included. This table has roughly 40,000 clones, approximately 84% appearing once. In nominal health when sampled, donors likely had unrecorded immune exposures nonetheless. Study-wide results and limits: With later analysis, a missense DCLRE1C variant became linked to TCR beta V- and J-gene trimming.

The rearrangement joins TRBV27 to TRBJ1-2, with no clear D. The sample consisted of PBMCs. This clonotype originated in a man in his fifties or sixties in good health and CMV-seronegative. The CDR3 DNA is TGTGCCAGCAGTTTAGTAGCTGGCAACTATGGCTACACCTTC. Translating gives CASSLVAGNYGYTF.